This entry features one T cell receptor (beta chain) sequence. As yet, its antigen is unknown. Measured with immunoSEQ multiplex PCR; TCRdb has only the in-frame clones, and not every one. The sample has tens of thousands of clones, roughly 80% seen once. This sample was included in a study of OX40 agonist ivuxolimab in advanced cancers. Study-level background: Patients received ivuxolimab, an intravenous treatment, every 2 weeks at 0.01 to 10 mg/kg.

Points from the study as a whole: Still undetermined is the antigen specificity of the expanded peripheral T cells.

Trimming took 2 bases from V and 2 from J, leaving 7 bases between them. This CDR3 comprises 14 residues. Per the germline V gene, CDR1 is SGHRS and CDR2 is YFSETQ. Systemic immunosuppression or a history of autoimmune disease excluded patients. The genes are TRBV5-1 and TRBJ2-2; unclear D gene. This TCR was recovered from an adult with an advanced solid tumor such as melanoma, head and neck, liver or kidney cancer. The material was CD4+ or CD8+ T cells sorted from blood, obtained in a trial of the OX40 agonist ivuxolimab. CDR3 sequence: CASSLSANTGELFF. For the CDR3, the DNA is TGCGCCAGCAGCTTATCAGCTAACACCGGGGAGCTGTTTTTT. Combining the CDR3 with reference TRBV5-1 and TRBJ2-2 gives the whole variable domain KAGVTQTPRYLIKTRGQQVTLSCSPISGHRSVSWYQQTPGQGLQFLFEYFSETQRNKGNFPGRFSGRQFSNSRSEMNVSTLELGDSALYLCASSLSANTGELFFGEGSRLTVL.